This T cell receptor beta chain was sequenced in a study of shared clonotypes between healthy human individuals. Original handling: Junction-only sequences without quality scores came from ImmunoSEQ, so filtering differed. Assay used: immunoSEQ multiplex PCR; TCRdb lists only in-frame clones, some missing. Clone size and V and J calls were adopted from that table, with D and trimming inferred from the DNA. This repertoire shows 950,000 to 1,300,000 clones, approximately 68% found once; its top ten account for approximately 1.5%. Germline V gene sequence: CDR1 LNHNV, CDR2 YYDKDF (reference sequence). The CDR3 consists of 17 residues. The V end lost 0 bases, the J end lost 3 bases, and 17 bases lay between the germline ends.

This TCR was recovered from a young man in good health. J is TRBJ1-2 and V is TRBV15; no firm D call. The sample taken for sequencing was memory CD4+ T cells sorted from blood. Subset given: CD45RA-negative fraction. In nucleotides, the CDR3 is TGTGCCACCAGCAGAGATAAGGGAGCAAATATGTACTATGGCTACACCTTC. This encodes CATSRDKGANMYYGYTF.